This T cell receptor beta chain emerged from a study of T cell repertoires in cytomegalovirus infection. TCRdb reprocessed the reads with MiXCR, giving one entry per CDR3 protein. This sample has about 70,000 distinct CDR3 sequences; around 20% occur once, and the top ten carry about 63%. With respect to this clonotype: The antigen is unknown.

The CDR3 loop spans 16 amino acids. The V end lost 1 base, the J end lost 2 bases, and 14 bases lay between the germline ends. The origin of this receptor is a human donor in good health (CMV status not recorded). Some clones in this sample may be carry-over from other donors' samples. Source: CD8+ T cells from cultured PBMCs, taken from culture after CMV antigen stimulation. This rearrangement joins TRBV12-3 or TRBV12-4 to TRBJ1-2; perhaps TRBD1 as D (6 bases). CDR3 sequence (DNA): TGTGCCAGCAGTTTAGGGACAGACTTTCAAAACTATGGCTACACCTTC. Its translation is CASSLGTDFQNYGYTF.